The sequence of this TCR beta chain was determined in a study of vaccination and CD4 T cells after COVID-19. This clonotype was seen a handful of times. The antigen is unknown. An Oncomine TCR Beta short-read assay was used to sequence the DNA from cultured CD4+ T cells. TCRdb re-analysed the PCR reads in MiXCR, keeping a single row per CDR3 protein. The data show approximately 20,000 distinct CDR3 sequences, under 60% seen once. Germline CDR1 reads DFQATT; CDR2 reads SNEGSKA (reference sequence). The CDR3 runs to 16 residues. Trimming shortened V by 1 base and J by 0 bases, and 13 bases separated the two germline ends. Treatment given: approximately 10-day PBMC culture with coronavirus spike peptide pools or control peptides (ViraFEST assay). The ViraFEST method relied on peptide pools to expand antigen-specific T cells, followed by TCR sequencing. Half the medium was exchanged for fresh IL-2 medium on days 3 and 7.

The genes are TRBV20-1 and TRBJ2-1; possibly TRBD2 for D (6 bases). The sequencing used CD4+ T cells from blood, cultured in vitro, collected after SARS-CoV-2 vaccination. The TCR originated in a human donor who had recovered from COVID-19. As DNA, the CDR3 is TGCAGTGCTAGAGGCCTAGCGTACCCCTCCTACAATGAGCAGTTCTTC. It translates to CSARGLAYPSYNEQFF.